This T cell receptor beta chain came from a study of cytomegalovirus exposure and HLA in healthy donors. On the study more broadly: A preliminary data release comprised tens of millions of unique TCRs obtained from HLA-typed donors. Study-wide results and limits: In all likelihood, a cluster of highly shared sequence variants was a sequencing artifact. The authors enumerated 150 to 200 TCR beta chains as linked to cytomegalovirus.

A multiplex PCR was run with 60 Vbeta primers and 13 Jbeta primers. Authors' methods: Later, an analysis found about 80 million unique TCR beta chains, and roughly 9.9 million of these were shared. Generated by immunoSEQ multiplex PCR, the TCRdb table keeps only in-frame clones and is missing some. V, J and clone size derive from that table, while D and trimming were established from the DNA sequence. The sample has approximately 90,000 clones, around 77% seen once. On this clone itself: What it binds is unknown.

This CDR3 contains 16 residues. Losses at the gene ends were 3 bases for V and 5 bases for J; bases not matched to a gene: 4. CDR1 and CDR2 from the germline V gene are SGHDN and FVKESK. The origin of this receptor is a man aged 25 to 40 in good health and CMV-seronegative. The chain combines TRBV14 with TRBJ2-1; 13 bases match TRBD2. Sample: PBMCs. This CDR3 reads CASSQAGTSGNNEQFF. For the CDR3, the DNA is TGTGCCAGCAGCCAGGCCGGGACTAGCGGGAACAATGAGCAGTTCTTC.